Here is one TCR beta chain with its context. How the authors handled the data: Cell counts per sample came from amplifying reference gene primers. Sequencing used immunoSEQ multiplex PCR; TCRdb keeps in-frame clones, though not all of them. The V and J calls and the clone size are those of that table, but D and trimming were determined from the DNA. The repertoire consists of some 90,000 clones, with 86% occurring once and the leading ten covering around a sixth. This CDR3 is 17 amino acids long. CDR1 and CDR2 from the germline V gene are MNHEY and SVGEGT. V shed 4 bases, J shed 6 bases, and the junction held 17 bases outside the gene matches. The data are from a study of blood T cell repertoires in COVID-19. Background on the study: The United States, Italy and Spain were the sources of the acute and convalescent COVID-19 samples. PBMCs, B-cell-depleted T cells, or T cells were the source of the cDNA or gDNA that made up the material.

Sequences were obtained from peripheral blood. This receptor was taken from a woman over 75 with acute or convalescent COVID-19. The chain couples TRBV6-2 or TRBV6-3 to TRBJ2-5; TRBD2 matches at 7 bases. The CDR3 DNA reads TGTGCCAGCAGTTCAACAAAAAGGGGCGGGGGAGTAAAGACCCAGTACTTC. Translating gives CASSSTKRGGGVKTQYF.